The 9 T cell receptor beta chains in this list originate from one sample, sequenced in a study of control samples from healthy donors and cancer patients. Sequenced by immunoSEQ multiplex PCR; TCRdb stores in-frame clones only, minus some. The sample holds approximately 90,000 clones, about 88% seen once. The material sequenced was PBMCs. These receptors all come from a man between 70 and 80 years old with lung cancer.

This chain links TRBV24-1 with TRBJ2-1; 9 nucleotides align to TRBD2. Germline V CDR1 and CDR2: KGHDR, SFDVKD. V was clipped by 7 bases and J by 9 bases; unmatched bases: 18. The CDR3 contains 17 residues. CDR3 coding DNA: TGTGCCACCAGCGATCCTGCTAGCGGGGCCGCCACCGGTGAGCAGTTCTTC. The encoded protein is CATSDPASGAATGEQFF.

This clone was detected only a few times. The V gene is TRBV7-6, the J gene TRBJ2-3, with TRBD2 matching 8 bases. Unmatched junction bases numbered 4, after V lost 2 bases and J lost 0 bases. The CDR3 loop spans 16 amino acids. Germline loops: CDR1 SGHVS, CDR2 FNYEAQ. The CDR3 DNA is TGTGCCAGCAGCTTAAACCGGGGGGGCAGCACAGATACGCAGTATTTT. Protein: CASSLNRGGSTDTQYF.

The CDR3 loop is CAWENRGAGYTF. Written as DNA, the CDR3 is TGTGCCTGGGAAAACAGGGGCGCTGGCTACACCTTC. The V gene is TRBV30, the J gene TRBJ1-2, with TRBD1 matching over 7 bases. This CDR3 contains 12 residues. Germline lookup yields CDR1 GTSNPN and CDR2 SVGIG (reference sequence). V dropped 5 bases and J dropped 7; count of bases not matched to a gene: 7.

The rearrangement uses TRBV6-5 and TRBJ2-2; D unclear. Germline CDR1 is MNHEY and CDR2 is SVGAGI. The CDR3 runs to 13 residues. V was clipped by 7 bases and J by 0 bases, with 6 bases between them. CDR3 region: CASINPNTGELFF. Written as DNA, the CDR3 is TGTGCCAGCATAAATCCGAACACCGGGGAGCTGTTTTTT.

J is TRBJ2-1 and V is TRBV3-1 (or the pseudogene TRBV3-2), with 9 bases aligning to TRBD2. Germline V gene sequence: CDR1 LGHDT, CDR2 YNNKEL (reference sequence). The CDR3 extends over 17 amino acids. The V segment lost 0 bases and the J segment 6 bases; nucleotides outside the gene matches: 9. Here the CDR3 DNA reads TGTGCCAGCAGCCAAGATCCCCCCAGCGGGGGGCCCAATGAGCAGTTCTTC. It encodes CASSQDPPSGGPNEQFF.

CDR3 nucleotide sequence: TGTGCCAGTAGTATTTCGCGGGCCTACAATGAGCAGTTCTTC. This gives the protein CASSISRAYNEQFF. The chain is built from TRBV19 and TRBJ2-1, with D possibly matching TRBD2 (5 bases). Deletions cut 3 bases from V and 2 bases from J, with 8 bases between. Germline CDR1 LNHDA, CDR2 SQIVND (reference sequence). The CDR3 runs 14 residues. Based on the CDR3 plus reference TRBV19 and TRBJ2-1, the full variable domain is DGGITQSPKYLFRKEGQNVTLSCEQNLNHDAMYWYRQDPGQGLRLIYYSQIVNDFQKGDIAEGYSVSREKKESFPLTVTSAQKNPTAFYLCASSISRAYNEQFFGPGTRLTVL.

The V gene is TRBV25-1, the J gene TRBJ2-7; D is perhaps TRBD2 (5 bases). The CDR3 is made up of 13 amino acids. V lost 2 bases, J lost 6 bases, and 11 bases lay in between. Germline lookup yields CDR1 MGHDK and CDR2 SYGVNS. CDR3 residues: CASSERTLAEQYF. The DNA of the CDR3 is TGTGCCAGCAGTGAACGAACCCTAGCCGAGCAGTACTTC.

The chain joins TRBV3-1 (or the pseudogene TRBV3-2) to TRBJ1-6, with 8 positions matching TRBD1. Germline V gives CDR1 LGHDT, CDR2 YNNKEL (reference sequence). Trimming took 6 bases from V and 9 from J; bases not matched to a gene: 7. The CDR3 is 14 residues long. DNA for the CDR3: TGTGCCAGCAGACCACGGGACAGGTCTTCACCCCTCCACTTT. It translates to CASRPRDRSSPLHF.

V gene TRBV28 combines with J gene TRBJ1-2; D not resolved. CDR1 MDHEN and CDR2 SYDVKM come from the germline V gene. The CDR3 totals 11 residues. Trimming shortened V by 6 bases and J by 5 bases, and 7 bases separated the two germline ends. The CDR3 DNA sequence: TGTGCCAGCAGAATGGGTTATGGCTACACCTTC. It specifies CASRMGYGYTF.